The rows below give T cell receptor beta chains drawn from one sample of a study of blood T cell repertoires in COVID-19. Libraries were prepared by immunoSEQ multiplex PCR; TCRdb keeps only in-frame clonotypes and omits some of them. The sample shows around 95,000 clones, about 90% of them seen only once. Sequenced: peripheral blood. Receptor source: a young man in a cohort sampled during active COVID-19. Both conserved end residues are part of each CDR3. The D gene is left open where the match is weak. The size field is filled for only some rows; it gives once, few, many or a size class.

TRBJ2-1,.,TRBV6-2/TRBV6-3,.,TGTGCCAGCAGTTACCGGGACTCTTACAATGAGCAGTTCTTC,CASSYRDSYNEQFF
TRBJ1-5,.,TRBV6-6,.,TGTGCCAGCAGAGCACAGGGTTCTAGTCAGCCCCAGCATTTT,CASRAQGSSQPQHF
TRBJ1-4,.,TRBV19,.,TGTGCCAGTTCCGCTAGGGCTGCAGGAGGTGAAAAACTGTTTTTT,CASSARAAGGEKLFF
TRBJ1-2,once,TRBV24-1,.,TGTGCCACCAGTGATCCAACCGGAGGGAACTATGGCTACACCTTC,CATSDPTGGNYGYTF
TRBJ1-6,.,TRBV19,.,TGTGCCAGTAGGCAACGCGGGAGTGGGGTTGTTGATTCACCCCTCCACTTT,CASRQRGSGVVDSPLHF
TRBJ2-5,.,TRBV12-5,.,TGTGCTAGTGGTTTGGTAAGATCATCAGGGGAGACCCAGTACTTC,CASGLVRSSGETQYF
TRBJ1-5,few,TRBV20-1,TRBD1,TGCAGTGCTAGTTTAGGGACAGGGGAAAATCAGCCCCAGCATTTT,CSASLGTGENQPQHF
TRBJ1-6,.,TRBV15,TRBD1,TGTGCCACCAGCAGAGATAGTGGACAGGGAAACTATAATTCACCCCTCCACTTT,CATSRDSGQGNYNSPLHF
TRBJ2-3,.,TRBV5-1,TRBD1,TGCGCCAGCAGCCCCGGACAGGTGGCAGATACGCAGTATTTT,CASSPGQVADTQYF
TRBJ2-7,.,TRBV7-2,TRBD2,TGTGCCAGCAGCTTAACTAGCGGGGGGGGTAGCTCCTACGAGCAGTACTTC,CASSLTSGGGSSYEQYF
TRBJ2-5,few,TRBV5-8,.,TGTGCCAGCAGCCCCACTAACCGACAAGAGACCCAGTACTTC,CASSPTNRQETQYF
TRBJ1-3,few,TRBV18,.,TGTGCCAGCTCACCAGTACCTGGGCAGGACACCATATATTTT,CASSPVPGQDTIYF
TRBJ1-1,once,TRBV7-9,.,TGTGCCAGCAGCCCCACTTCTTCGGCTGAAGCTTTCTTT,CASSPTSSAEAFF
TRBJ1-2,.,TRBV25-1,.,TGTGCCAGCAGTGAGTTGACGGGGGTTAGCTATGGCTACACCTTC,CASSELTGVSYGYTF
TRBJ1-5,.,TRBV6-1,TRBD1,TGTGCCAGCAGTGGGGGTTACAGGGGGAACAATCAGCCCCAGCATTTT,CASSGGYRGNNQPQHF
TRBJ2-1,.,TRBV6-5,TRBD1,TGTGCCAGCAATAAACAGGGGGCTTTCGGCAATGAGCAGTTCTTC,CASNKQGAFGNEQFF
TRBJ1-2,.,TRBV7-2,.,TGTGCCAGCAGCTTCTGGACTCAGGGAGGTGGTGGCTACACCTTC,CASSFWTQGGGGYTF
TRBJ1-5,.,TRBV11-2,.,TGTGCCAGCAGCTTAGCTGGGGGCCGGAGTCAGCCCCAGCATTTT,CASSLAGGRSQPQHF
TRBJ1-1,.,TRBV27,.,TGTGCCAGCAGAATCATTCAGGGTAGGACTTTCTTT,CASRIIQGRTFF
TRBJ1-1,once,TRBV30,.,TGTGCCTGGAGTGACGACAGGAACACTGAAGCTTTCTTT,CAWSDDRNTEAFF
TRBJ2-5,.,TRBV19,.,TGTGCCAGTAGTAATCGTGGGGCTTCGGAGACCCAGTACTTC,CASSNRGASETQYF
TRBJ2-3,.,TRBV11-3,TRBD1,TGTGCCAGCAGCCCCGGACAGGGGAGGGCAGATACGCAGTATTTT,CASSPGQGRADTQYF
TRBJ1-6,.,TRBV5-6,TRBD1,TGTGCCAGCAGCTTCGGGGACAGGGGGGGTTCACCCCTCCACTTT,CASSFGDRGGSPLHF
TRBJ2-1,once,TRBV7-9,.,TGTGCCAGCAGCTCCAGTGGAGGGAAGACCTACAATGAGCAGTTCTTC,CASSSSGGKTYNEQFF